This TCR beta chain was sequenced for a study of blood T cell repertoires in COVID-19. About the study: COVID-19 samples, acute and convalescent, were from the United States, Italy and Spain. Sources were T cells, B-cell-depleted T cells, or PBMCs; the material itself was cDNA or gDNA.

This CDR3 contains 20 residues. Germline lookup yields CDR1 LGHDT and CDR2 YNNKEL (reference sequence). J gave up 3 bases and V 2 bases, and 16 bases lay outside the gene matches. Method: immunoSEQ multiplex PCR; TCRdb's copy keeps in-frame clones and lacks some. The table records around 200,000 clones, around 80% of them present only once. This clone was seen only a few times. The rearrangement joins TRBV3-1 (or the pseudogene TRBV3-2) to TRBJ1-3, with 10 bases matching TRBD1. Input material: peripheral blood. This clonotype originated in a woman in her seventies with acute or convalescent COVID-19. CDR3 in amino acids: CASSQSLRPGTGARGNTIYF. Here the CDR3 DNA reads TGTGCCAGCAGCCAAAGCCTTCGGCCCGGGACAGGGGCTCGTGGAAACACCATATATTTT.